The clone carrying this T cell receptor beta chain appeared a few times. Its antigen is as yet unknown. This entry belongs to a study of blood T cells in healthy people across ages. Study-level points and caveats: Long-lived and aged donors differed, with more naive CD4+ cells and higher diversity in the long-lived. A conclusive naive versus antigen-experienced comparison was prevented by the unsorted PBMCs.

It was with a sample-barcoded 5' primer and a J-beta primer mix that a second PCR of roughly 7 to 11 cycles was run. MiXCR, applied by TCRdb to the 5' RACE reads, yields one record per CDR3 protein. The sample lists about a million distinct CDR3 sequences, 35% to 45% seen once, with around 13% in the top ten. Researchers collected 7.5 to 10 milliliters of peripheral blood from every single donor. Total RNA extracted from each sample amounted to at least 6 micrograms. The clonotype originates from a man aged 18 to 29 in good health. The sequencing input was blood.

The CDR3 protein is CASSEPRTPTGGLNYGYTF. CDR3 sequence (DNA): TGTGCCAGCAGTGAGCCCAGAACACCCACGGGGGGACTAAACTATGGCTACACCTTC. The V call is TRBV2, the J call TRBJ1-2; maybe TRBD1 (5 bases). CDR3 length equals 19 residues. Germline lookup yields CDR1 SNHLY and CDR2 FYNNEI. Trimming took off 3 bases at V and 2 bases at J, with 25 bases between the two ends.